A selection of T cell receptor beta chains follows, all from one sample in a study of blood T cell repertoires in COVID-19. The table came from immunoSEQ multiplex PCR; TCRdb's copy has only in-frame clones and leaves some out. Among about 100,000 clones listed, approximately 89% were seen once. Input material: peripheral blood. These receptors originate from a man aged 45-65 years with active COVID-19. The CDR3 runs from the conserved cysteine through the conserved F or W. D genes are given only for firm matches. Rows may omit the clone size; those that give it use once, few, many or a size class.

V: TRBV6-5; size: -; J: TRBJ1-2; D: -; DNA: TGTGCCAGCACTCGGGGGGTTCATGGCTACACCTTC; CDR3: CASTRGVHGYTF
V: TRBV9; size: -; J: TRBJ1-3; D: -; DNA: TGTGCCAGCAGCGTTGCCGGGACAAGGGGAAACACCATATATTTT; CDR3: CASSVAGTRGNTIYF
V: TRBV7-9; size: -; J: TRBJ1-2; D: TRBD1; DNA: TGTGCCAGCAGCCGGACAGGGACCAATGGCTACACCTTC; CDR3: CASSRTGTNGYTF
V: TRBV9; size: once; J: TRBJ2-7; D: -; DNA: TGTGCCAGCAGCGTCAACTCATGGGGGGACGAGCAGTACTTC; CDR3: CASSVNSWGDEQYF
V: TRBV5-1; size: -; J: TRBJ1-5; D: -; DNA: TGCGCCAGCAGCATTGGCCTCGGGAGTTTGCAGCCCCAGCATTTT; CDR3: CASSIGLGSLQPQHF
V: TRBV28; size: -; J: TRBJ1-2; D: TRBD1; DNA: TGTGCCAGCAGGACTCCGGGACAGGGGACAGCTAACTATGGCTACACCTTC; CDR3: CASRTPGQGTANYGYTF
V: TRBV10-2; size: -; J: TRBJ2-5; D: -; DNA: TGCGCCAGCAGTGACCGGTATCTAGAGACCCAGTACTTC; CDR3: CASSDRYLETQYF
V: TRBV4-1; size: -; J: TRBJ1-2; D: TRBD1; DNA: TGCGCCAGCAGCCAAGACGACAGGGGGAGGTATGGCTACACCTTC; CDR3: CASSQDDRGRYGYTF
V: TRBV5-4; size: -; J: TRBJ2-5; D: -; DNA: TGTGCCAGCAGCTTCCAACTAGGAGGAACGGAGACCCAGTACTTC; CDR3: CASSFQLGGTETQYF
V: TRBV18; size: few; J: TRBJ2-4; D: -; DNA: TGTGCCAGCTCACCACCGACGGGGGTAGCCAAAAACATTCAGTACTTC; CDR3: CASSPPTGVAKNIQYF
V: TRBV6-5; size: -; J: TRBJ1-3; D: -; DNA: TGTGCCAGCAGTCTAAGATCTGGAAACACCATATATTTT; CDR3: CASSLRSGNTIYF
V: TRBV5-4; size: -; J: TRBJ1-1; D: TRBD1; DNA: TGTGCCAGCAGCGGGAGACAGGGACTGGGGACTGAAGCTTTCTTT; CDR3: CASSGRQGLGTEAFF
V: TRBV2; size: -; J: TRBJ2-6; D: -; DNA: TGTGCCAGCAATGAGCAGGGATCGGGTGGGGCCAACGTCCTGACTTTC; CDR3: CASNEQGSGGANVLTF
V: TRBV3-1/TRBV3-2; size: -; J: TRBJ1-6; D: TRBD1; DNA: TGTGCCAGCAGCCAAGGGGGACAGGTTTATAATTCACCCCTCCACTTT; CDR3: CASSQGGQVYNSPLHF
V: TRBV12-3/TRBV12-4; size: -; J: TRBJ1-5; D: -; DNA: TGTGCCAGCAGCGAGGGTAGCAATCAGCCCCAGCATTTT; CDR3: CASSEGSNQPQHF
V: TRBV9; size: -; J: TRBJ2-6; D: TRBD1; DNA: TGTGCCAGCTCAACCCGGGACAGGGGACCTGGGGCCAACGTCCTGACTTTC; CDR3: CASSTRDRGPGANVLTF
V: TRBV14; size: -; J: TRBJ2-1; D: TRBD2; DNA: TGTGCCAGCAGCCTTTCTGCAGGACTAGCGTTTACCCGTTTGAATGAGCAGTTCTTC; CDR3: CASSLSAGLAFTRLNEQFF
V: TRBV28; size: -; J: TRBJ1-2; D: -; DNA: TGTGCCAGCAGTTCAATTAACTATGGCTACACCTTC; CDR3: CASSSINYGYTF
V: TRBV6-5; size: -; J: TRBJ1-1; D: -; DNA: TGTGCCAGCCAGTATGATTCAAGCACTGAAGCTTTCTTT; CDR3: CASQYDSSTEAFF
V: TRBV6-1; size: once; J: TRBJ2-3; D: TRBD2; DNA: TGTGCCAGCAGTGAAGCTCTCCCGGGACTAGAATTTGCAGATACGCAGTATTTT; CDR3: CASSEALPGLEFADTQYF
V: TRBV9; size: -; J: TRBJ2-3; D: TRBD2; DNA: TGTGCCAGCAGCGTCGCAGTCCTAGCGGGAGGAGCCACAGATACGCAGTATTTT; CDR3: CASSVAVLAGGATDTQYF
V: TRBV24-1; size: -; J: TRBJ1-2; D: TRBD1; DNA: TGTGCCACCAGTGAAGGGGGCGTAAACTATGGCTACACCTTC; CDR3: CATSEGGVNYGYTF
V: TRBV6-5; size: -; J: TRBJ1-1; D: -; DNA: TGTGCCAGCAGTTCTACTCGGGGGGCGGGGAACACTGAAGCTTTCTTT; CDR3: CASSSTRGAGNTEAFF
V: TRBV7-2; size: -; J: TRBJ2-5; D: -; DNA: TGTGCCAGCAGCTTAAATGCCGGAGGGCAAGAGACCCAGTACTTC; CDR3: CASSLNAGGQETQYF
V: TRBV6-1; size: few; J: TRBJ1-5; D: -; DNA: TGTGCCAGCAGTGAAGTGGCGGGTTACAATCAGCCCCAGCATTTT; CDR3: CASSEVAGYNQPQHF
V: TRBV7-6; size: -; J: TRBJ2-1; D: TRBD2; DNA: TGTGCCAGCAGCTTAGAGACTAGCGGGAGCTCCTACAATGAGCAGTTCTTC; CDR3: CASSLETSGSSYNEQFF
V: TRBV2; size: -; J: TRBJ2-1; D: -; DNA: TGTGCCAGCAGAGGTCAGGGAAACAATGAGCAGTTCTTC; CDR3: CASRGQGNNEQFF
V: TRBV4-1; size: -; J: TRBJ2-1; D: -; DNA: TGCGCCAGCAGCCAATGGGGGGGGCAGTACAATGAGCAGTTCTTC; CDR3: CASSQWGGQYNEQFF